The 15 T cell receptor beta chains below all came from one sample that was sequenced in a study of T-cell reconstitution after alpha-beta-depleted transplantation in children. Using unique molecular identifiers, the investigators prepared the TCRbeta library. TCRdb re-derived calls from the PCR reads in MiXCR, one entry per CDR3 protein. The sample shows 150,000 to 200,000 distinct CDR3 sequences, around 5.9% of them seen only once. The sample here was PBMCs, taken before TCRalphabeta/CD19-depleted stem cell transplant. The source is a girl under three years old with combined immunodeficiency, due to receive a stem cell transplant.

The table lists this clonotype with many counts. The chain carries TRBV20-1 and TRBJ2-5; a weak D match, TRBD1 (6 bases). The CDR3 spans 15 residues. V was shortened by 0 bases and J by 4 bases, with 15 bases between the two germline ends. Looked up from germline, CDR1 is DFQATT and CDR2 is SNEGSKA (reference sequence). CDR3 loop: CSARDGGEATETQYF. In nucleotides, the CDR3 is TGCAGTGCTAGAGATGGGGGCGAAGCCACAGAGACCCAGTACTTC.

V gene TRBV7-9 combines with J gene TRBJ1-4; 7 nucleotides align to TRBD1. There are 14 residues in the CDR3. Germline lookup yields CDR1 SEHNR and CDR2 FQNEAQ (reference sequence). The V segment lost 4 bases and the J segment 6 bases; nucleotides outside the gene matches: 5. The chain's CDR3 is CASSSGQPHEKLFF. CDR3 in DNA: TGTGCCAGCAGCTCGGGACAGCCCCATGAAAAACTGTTTTTT.

This clonotype has ten or more counts. The rearrangement links TRBV10-3 to TRBJ2-1; TRBD2 is a possible D gene (6 bases). This CDR3 comprises 15 residues. Germline values: CDR1 ENHRY, CDR2 SYGVKD. Trimming took 1 base from V and 3 from J, leaving 10 bases between them. CDR3 nucleotides: TGTGCCATCAGTGAGTTAGCGGCAATCTACAATGAGCAGTTCTTC. It is translated as CAISELAAIYNEQFF.

This clonotype was seen a handful of times. CDR3 region: CASSPRQYGTDTQYF. CDR3 bases: TGTGCCAGCAGCCCTAGACAGTACGGCACAGATACGCAGTATTTT. The chain employs TRBV6-1 and TRBJ2-3; D possibly corresponds to TRBD1 (5 bases). CDR3 size: 15 residues. The germline gives CDR1 MNHNS, CDR2 SASEGT. Between the trimmed V and J ends, which lost 6 bases and 1 base, there was a span of 14 bases.

This clonotype was seen ten or more times. This chain links TRBV20-1 with TRBJ2-3; D may be TRBD2 (5 bases). The CDR3 has 16 amino acids. Germline V gene data show CDR1 as DFQATT and CDR2 as SNEGSKA (reference sequence). With 2 bases removed from V and 1 base from J, the gap between germline ends came to 16 bases. CDR3 protein: CSARWFSLARTDTQYF. CDR3 nucleotide sequence: TGCAGTGCTAGATGGTTTAGCCTAGCCCGCACAGATACGCAGTATTTT.

In the case of this clonotype: This may arise from a read error, as a much more abundant clone is one base away. The chain joins TRBV2 to TRBJ2-2, with a weak D call TRBD2 (5 bases). Germline CDR1 and CDR2: SNHLY and FYNNEI. The CDR3 is 18 residues long. The CDR3 spells CAISFPSEDFLNTGELFF. CDR3 in DNA: TGTGCCATCAGTTTCCCGTCTGAGGACTTCCTCAACACCGGGGAGCTGTTTTTT.

This clonotype came up many times. The rearrangement links TRBV14 to TRBJ2-7, with TRBD2 as a possible D gene (5 bases). The CDR3 spans 15 residues. Per germline, CDR1 SGHDN and CDR2 FVKESK. Trimming stripped 1 base from V and 1 base from J, with 11 bases between. CDR3 region: CASSQGRTDSYEQYF. CDR3 DNA: TGTGCCAGCAGCCAAGGGAGGACTGATTCCTACGAGCAGTACTTC.

This clonotype came up many times. The chain recombines TRBV6-5 with TRBJ1-5, with D possibly TRBD1 on 5 matching bases. The CDR3 is 15 residues long. CDR1 and CDR2 (germline): MNHEY, SVGAGI. Trimming removed 0 bases from V and 1 base from J, with 7 bases in between. The CDR3 sequence: CASSYSAGSNQPQHF. CDR3 nucleotides: TGTGCCAGCAGTTACTCGGCAGGGAGCAATCAGCCCCAGCATTTT.

This clonotype was seen many times. The V call is TRBV20-1, the J call TRBJ2-3; TRBD2 might be the D (7 bases). V lost 6 bases and J 4 bases, leaving 14 bases between the germline ends. The CDR3 is 13 residues long. Germline loops: CDR1 DFQATT, CDR2 SNEGSKA (reference sequence). In DNA, the CDR3 is TGCAGTGCCCCCCGGGGGGCGTCAGATACGCAGTATTTT. Its translation: CSAPRGASDTQYF.

This clonotype came up many times. V is TRBV20-1 and J is TRBJ2-7; D call uncertain. Germline V gene sequence: CDR1 DFQATT, CDR2 SNEGSKA (reference sequence). Trimming pared 2 bases from V and 2 bases from J, leaving 19 bases between. The CDR3 is made up of 16 amino acids. This chain's CDR3 is CSARSPGVGTTYEQYF. The CDR3 DNA reads as TGCAGTGCTAGATCCCCCGGCGTGGGAACGACCTACGAGCAGTACTTC.

There are many counts of this clonotype. The J gene is TRBJ2-2, the V gene TRBV13, with D perhaps assigned TRBD1 or TRBD2 (5 bases each). This CDR3 has 12 residues. V was clipped by 5 bases and J by 7 bases, with 8 bases between them. Germline V CDR1 and CDR2: PRHDT, FYEKMQ (reference sequence). The CDR3 loop is CASSGGVGELFF. The CDR3, as DNA: TGTGCCAGCAGCGGGGGAGTCGGGGAGCTGTTTTTT.

V usage is TRBV4-3 and J usage is TRBJ2-7, with D perhaps matching TRBD1 (6 bases). CDR3 length: 14 amino acids. Per germline, CDR1 LGHNA and CDR2 YSLEER. The V and J ends lost 4 bases and 5 bases respectively, with 15 bases between them. Here the CDR3 reads CASSPKQGGHEQYF. In DNA form, the CDR3 reads TGCGCCAGCAGCCCGAAACAGGGTGGCCACGAGCAGTACTTC.

With regard to this clonotype: The junction and the germline gene differ at one end; a read error may be behind it. This chain connects TRBV19 to TRBJ1-5; weak D call: TRBD1 (6 bases). CDR1 LNHDA and CDR2 SQIVND come from the germline V gene (reference sequence). The CDR3 contains 16 residues. CDR3 DNA sequence: TGTGCCGGTAGGGGACAAATGGCAGATAGCAATCAGCCCCAGCATTTT. Protein: CAGRGQMADSNQPQHF. The full variable domain, its missing parts supplied by reference TRBV19 and TRBJ1-5, is DGGITQSPKYLFRKEGQNVTLSCEQNLNHDAMYWYRQDPGQGLRLIYYSQIVNDFQKGDIAEGYSVSREKKESFPLTVTSAQKNPTAFYLCAGRGQMADSNQPQHFGDGTRLSIL.

This clonotype was picked up many times. The chain is built from TRBV7-8 and TRBJ2-3; TRBD2 matches at 14 bases. CDR3 length equals 16 residues. Germline CDR1 is SGHVS and CDR2 is FQNEAQ. The V and J ends lost 5 bases and 1 base, in that order; junction bases with no gene match: 2. CDR3 region: CASSLGLAGGTDTQYF. The CDR3 DNA reads TGTGCCAGCAGCCTGGGACTAGCGGGAGGCACAGATACGCAGTATTTT.

In its sample, this clonotype was seen many times. This chain connects TRBV9 to TRBJ2-7; 8 bases map to TRBD1. Germline values: CDR1 SGDLS, CDR2 YYNGEE. This CDR3 has 15 residues. The junction had 8 bases not matched to a gene; V was cut back by 0 bases and J by 6 bases. This CDR3 reads CASSVGQGAPLEQYF. In nucleotides, the CDR3 is TGTGCCAGCAGCGTAGGGCAGGGGGCGCCTCTCGAGCAGTACTTC.